Detailed here is one TCR beta chain. In the original analysis: Counts of nucleated cells, estimated from reference gene primer amplification, were obtained. Repertoires were generated with immunoSEQ multiplex PCR, while TCRdb's copy carries only in-frame clones and drops some. D and trimming were read from the DNA, whereas the V and J calls and clone size are those reported in that table. The sample lists 270,000 or so clones; 85% to 90% were seen once. The CDR3 runs to 15 residues. CDR1 is MGHRA, CDR2 YSYEKL, per germline. V was shortened by 0 bases and J by 4 bases, with 13 bases between the two germline ends. This entry comes from a study of blood T cell repertoires in COVID-19. Study information: Acute-phase and convalescent COVID-19 samples originated in the United States, Italy and Spain. T cells, B-cell-depleted T cells, or PBMCs supplied cDNA or gDNA.

The chain combines TRBV4-1 with TRBJ2-7; the D is unclear. The sequence came from a woman under 40 with acute COVID-19. The specimen was PBMCs or T cells enriched from blood (not recorded which). The CDR3 sequence: CASSQDVEQPYEQYF. The CDR3 region has the DNA TGCGCCAGCAGCCAAGATGTTGAACAGCCTTACGAGCAGTACTTC.